This T cell receptor (beta chain) is drawn from a study of OX40 agonist ivuxolimab in advanced cancers. For the study at large: The study gave patients intravenous ivuxolimab at 0.01 to 10 mg/kg every 2 weeks. Study results and caveats: Dosing at 0.1 to 3.0 mg/kg was accompanied by clonal expansion of CD4+ and CD8+ blood T cells by week 6.

Blood got drawn at baseline, again on cycle 4 day 1, and then on cycle 7 day 1. To note about this clone: Its antigen is undetermined.

TCRdb keeps only in-frame clones here, not all; method: immunoSEQ multiplex PCR. The sample records tens of thousands of clones, roughly 79% being singletons. This CDR3 region has 17 residues. Between the trimmed V and J ends, which lost 4 bases and 6 bases, there was a span of 23 bases. From germline, CDR1 is KGHSH and CDR2 LQKENI. V usage is TRBV18 and J usage is TRBJ2-3; possible D gene TRBD2, 7 bases. This TCR came from an adult with an advanced solid tumor such as melanoma, head and neck, liver or kidney cancer. The material sequenced was CD4+ or CD8+ T cells sorted from blood, taken in a trial of the OX40 agonist ivuxolimab. The CDR3 sequence: CASSRPRGASGQDTQYF. The CDR3 DNA reads TGTGCCAGCTCACGCCCCCGGGGGGCTAGCGGACAGGATACGCAGTATTTT. Complete variable domain (other parts from reference TRBV18 and TRBJ2-3): NAGVMQNPRHLVRRRGQEARLRCSPMKGHSHVYWYRQLPEEGLKFMVYLQKENIIDESGMPKERFSAEFPKEGPSILRIQQVVRGDSAAYFCASSRPRGASGQDTQYFGPGTRLTVL.